This T cell receptor (beta chain) was retrieved from a study of blood T cell repertoires in COVID-19. TCRdb keeps only in-frame clones here, not all; method: immunoSEQ multiplex PCR. The sample has roughly 150,000 clones, under 90% seen once. The trim removed 4 bases at V and 6 bases at J, leaving 7 bases unmatched. CDR1 is SNHLY and CDR2 is FYNNEI in the germline V gene. This CDR3 contains 15 residues. The sequence was obtained from a man aged 50 to 59 who had recovered from COVID-19. The chain recombines TRBV2 with TRBJ2-1; 9 bases are a match to TRBD2. The material sequenced was PBMCs or T cells enriched from blood (not recorded which). The CDR3 DNA reads TGTGCCAGCAGTGCTGATGCGGGGGGGCCCAATGAGCAGTTCTTC. Translation gives CASSADAGGPNEQFF.